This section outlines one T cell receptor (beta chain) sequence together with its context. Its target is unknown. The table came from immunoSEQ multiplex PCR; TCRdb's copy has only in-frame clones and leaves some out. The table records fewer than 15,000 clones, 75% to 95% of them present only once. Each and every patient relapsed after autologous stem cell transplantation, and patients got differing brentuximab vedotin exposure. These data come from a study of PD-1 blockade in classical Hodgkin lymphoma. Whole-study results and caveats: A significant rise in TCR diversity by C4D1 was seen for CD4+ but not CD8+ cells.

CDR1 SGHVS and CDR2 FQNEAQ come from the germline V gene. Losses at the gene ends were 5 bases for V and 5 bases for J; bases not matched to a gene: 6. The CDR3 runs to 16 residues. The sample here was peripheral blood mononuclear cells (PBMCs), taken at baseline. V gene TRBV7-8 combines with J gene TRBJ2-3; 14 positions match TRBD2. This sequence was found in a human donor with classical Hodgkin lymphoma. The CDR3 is CASSARTSGGLDTQYF. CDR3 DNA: TGTGCCAGCAGCGCCAGGACTAGCGGGGGGTTAGATACGCAGTATTTT.